This T cell receptor beta chain appears in the sequencing data of a study of blood T cells in healthy people across ages. General observations from the study: More naive CD4+ cells and higher diversity marked long-lived donors relative to aged donors.

Together with a sample-barcoded 5' primer, a J-beta primer mix was included in a second PCR lasting about 7 to 11 cycles. TCRdb reprocessed the 5' RACE reads with MiXCR, giving one entry per CDR3 protein. Of 750,000 to 1,000,000 distinct CDR3 sequences listed, almost 30% are singletons. The CDR3 consists of 15 residues. This clonotype was counted between two and nine times. Its specificity is unknown. Another study also made use of these data, one on T cells of mothers and their children.

This chain links TRBV12-3 or TRBV12-4 with TRBJ2-7; 9 bases line up with TRBD2. The J call is in doubt because the DNA end fits TRBJ2-5 better. The sample comprised blood. This clonotype was sampled from a woman in her thirties or forties in good health. CDR3 residues: CASNRGGGAGETQYF. CDR3 DNA: TGTGCCAGCAATCGAGGCGGGGGGGCCGGGGAGACCCAGTACTTC.